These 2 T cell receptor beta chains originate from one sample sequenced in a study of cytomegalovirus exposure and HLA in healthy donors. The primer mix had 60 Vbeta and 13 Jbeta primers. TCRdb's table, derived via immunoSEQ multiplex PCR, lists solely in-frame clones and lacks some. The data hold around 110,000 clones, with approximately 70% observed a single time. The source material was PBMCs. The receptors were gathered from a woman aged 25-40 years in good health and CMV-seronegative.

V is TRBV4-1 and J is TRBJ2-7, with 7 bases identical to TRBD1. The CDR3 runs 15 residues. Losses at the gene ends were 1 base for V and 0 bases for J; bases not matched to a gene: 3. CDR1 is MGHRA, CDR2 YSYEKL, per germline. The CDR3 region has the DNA TGCGCCAGCAGCCAAGCCGGGGACAGCTCCTACGAGCAGTACTTC. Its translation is CASSQAGDSSYEQYF.

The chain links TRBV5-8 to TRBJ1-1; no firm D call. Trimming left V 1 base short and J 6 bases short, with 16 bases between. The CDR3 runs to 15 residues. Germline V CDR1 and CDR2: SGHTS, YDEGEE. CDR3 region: CASSLRGPPVAEAFF. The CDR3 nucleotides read TGTGCCAGCAGCTTGAGAGGCCCTCCCGTGGCTGAAGCTTTCTTT.